These 28 T cell receptor beta chains originate from one sample sequenced in a study of shared clonotypes between healthy human individuals. The repertoire was sequenced with immunoSEQ multiplex PCR; TCRdb's copy has only in-frame clones and lacks some. The sample yields approximately 1,000,000 clones, roughly 77% seen once. Sequenced input: memory CD4+ T cells from PBMCs. The subset was: CD45RA-negative fraction. The receptors were gathered from a man younger than 35 in good health. Some clones in this sample may be carry-over from other donors' samples.

The CDR3 DNA reads TGTGCCAGCAGGGACTTCAGGTTGGCCGCCGGGGAGCTGTTTTTT. This codes for CASRDFRLAAGELFF. The V call is TRBV6-5, the J call TRBJ2-2; D is perhaps TRBD2 (5 bases). The CDR3 covers 15 residues. Germline CDR1 and CDR2: MNHEY and SVGAGI. V dropped 6 bases and J dropped 6 bases, with 17 bases sitting between them.

CDR3 region: CSVRDSSNYGYTF. In nucleotides, the CDR3 is TGCAGCGTTCGGGACTCCTCGAACTATGGCTACACCTTC. V is TRBV29-1 and J is TRBJ1-2, with D perhaps matching TRBD1 (5 bases). With 5 bases removed from V and 2 bases from J, the gap between germline ends came to 12 bases. The CDR3 runs 13 residues. Germline values: CDR1 SQVTM, CDR2 ANQGSEA.

This chain links TRBV2 with TRBJ2-3, with D uncertain. The V end lost 4 bases, the J end lost 4 bases, and 12 bases lay between the germline ends. CDR3 length equals 14 residues. Germline CDR1 is SNHLY and CDR2 is FYNNEI. CDR3 bases: TGTGCCAGCAGTGTGTACCGGGCGGCAGATACGCAGTATTTT. Encoded protein: CASSVYRAADTQYF.

This clone was observed a single time. The CDR3 region is CASRAGQGVNTEAFF. The CDR3 DNA sequence: TGCGCCAGCAGGGCGGGACAGGGAGTGAACACTGAAGCTTTCTTT. This sequence joins TRBV5-1 and TRBJ1-1; 9 bases map to TRBD1. Germline V gene data show CDR1 as SGHRS and CDR2 as YFSETQ. V lost 5 bases, J lost 0 bases, and 5 bases stayed unmatched. This CDR3 spans 15 amino acids.

The CDR3 protein is CASSLVAGEGTDTQYF. CDR3 nucleotides: TGCGCCAGCAGCTTGGTAGCGGGAGAGGGCACAGATACGCAGTATTTT. V gene TRBV5-1 combines with J gene TRBJ2-3; 9 bases are a match to TRBD2. The V segment lost 0 bases and the J segment 1 base; nucleotides outside the gene matches: 3. The germline CDR1 and CDR2 sequences are SGHRS and YFSETQ. CDR3 length: 16 amino acids.

V gene TRBV18 combines with J gene TRBJ1-2; 7 bases match TRBD1. V dropped 1 base and J dropped 6; count of bases not matched to a gene: 14. Germline assignment: CDR1 KGHSH and CDR2 LQKENI. CDR3 length: 17 residues. The CDR3 coding sequence is TGTGCCAGCTCACCACGGAAAGGTCGCGAAGGACAGGATGGCTACACCTTC. This codes for CASSPRKGREGQDGYTF.

The chain joins TRBV7-3 to TRBJ2-5; either TRBD1 or TRBD2 may supply D (5 bases each). The CDR3 consists of 13 residues. Trimming shortened V by 5 bases and J by 5 bases, and 12 bases separated the two germline ends. The germline V gene encodes CDR1 SGHTA and CDR2 FQGTGA. CDR3: CASSHGTVETQYF. CDR3 DNA: TGTGCCAGCAGCCACGGGACCGTGGAGACCCAGTACTTC.

The V and J genes are TRBV6-5 and TRBJ1-2, with D possibly being TRBD1 (5 bases). The V and J ends lost 5 bases and 3 bases respectively, with 10 bases between them. The CDR3 has 13 amino acids. Germline V gives CDR1 MNHEY, CDR2 SVGAGI. The CDR3 nucleotides are TGTGCCAGCAGTCTCAGGGAGGACTATGGCTACACCTTC. It yields the protein CASSLREDYGYTF.

This chain connects TRBV4-3 to TRBJ1-2; possible D gene TRBD1, 5 bases. V lost 0 bases, J lost 4 bases, and 12 bases lay in between. Per germline, CDR1 LGHNA and CDR2 YSLEER. CDR3 length: 15 amino acids. CDR3 region: CASSQDSRVIYGYTF. CDR3 nucleotide sequence: TGCGCCAGCAGCCAAGACTCCAGGGTGATCTATGGCTACACCTTC.

This clone was picked up one time. The V call is TRBV28, the J call TRBJ2-7; no reliable D call. CDR3 size: 13 residues. Germline CDR1 reads MDHEN; CDR2 reads SYDVKM. With 7 bases removed from V and 1 base from J, the gap between germline ends came to 11 bases. The DNA for the CDR3 is TGTGCCAGCACCGCGGTGAGTTCCTACGAGCAGTACTTC. Protein sequence: CASTAVSSYEQYF.

J is TRBJ2-1 and V is TRBV30; 7 nucleotides align to TRBD2. Germline CDR1 reads GTSNPN; CDR2 reads SVGIG (reference sequence). Trimming cost V 1 base and J 2 bases; bases outside gene matches: 8. This CDR3 has 16 amino acids. The CDR3 here is CAWSAPYGRTYNEQFF. Here the CDR3 DNA reads TGTGCCTGGAGTGCTCCCTACGGGAGGACCTACAATGAGCAGTTCTTC.

Here the CDR3 DNA reads TGTGCCAGCAGTAGGGGGGATAGGGTCCAGCATTTT. Translating it yields CASSRGDRVQHF. This chain connects TRBV6-5 to TRBJ1-5, with D perhaps TRBD1 (6 bases). The germline V gene encodes CDR1 MNHEY and CDR2 SVGAGI. The CDR3 covers 12 residues. V was trimmed by 5 bases and J by 12 bases, leaving 14 bases between them.

The J gene is TRBJ1-4, the V gene TRBV27, with a weak D call TRBD1 (6 bases). Trimming shortened V by 6 bases and J by 7 bases, and 21 bases separated the two germline ends. Germline V gene sequence: CDR1 MNHEY, CDR2 SMNVEV (reference sequence). The CDR3 spans 16 residues. DNA for the CDR3: TGTGCCAGCAGGCCTACAGGGAGGGGTGCTAGTGAAAAACTGTTTTTT. It codes for CASRPTGRGASEKLFF.

The genes are TRBV5-8 and TRBJ1-2; TRBD1 agrees at 7 bases. CDR1 is SGHTS, CDR2 YDEGEE, per germline. The V segment lost 7 bases and the J segment 1 base; nucleotides outside the gene matches: 7. The CDR3 spans 14 residues. This CDR3 is CASGRRDSNYGYTF. Here the CDR3 DNA reads TGTGCCAGCGGACGCCGGGACAGTAACTATGGCTACACCTTC.

This clone has ten or more counts. CDR3 sequence reads: CASSEILGDGYGYTF. Here the CDR3 DNA reads TGTGCCAGCAGTGAAATTTTAGGGGACGGATATGGCTACACCTTC. The chain carries TRBV2 and TRBJ1-2; maybe TRBD1 (5 bases). In germline, CDR1 is SNHLY, CDR2 FYNNEI. The V and J ends lost 2 bases and 5 bases respectively, with 15 bases between them. The CDR3 loop spans 15 amino acids.

The chain links TRBV27 to TRBJ2-7, with 8 bases aligning to TRBD1. V gave up 3 bases and J gave up 6 bases; unmatched junction bases: 13. Germline CDR1 MNHEY, CDR2 SMNVEV (reference sequence). The CDR3 runs to 16 residues. The DNA for the CDR3 is TGTGCCAGCAGTTTCAACCCCGGGACAGGACGTACCGAGCAGTACTTC. Translating it yields CASSFNPGTGRTEQYF.

This chain connects TRBV7-3 to TRBJ1-3, with D possibly being TRBD1 (6 bases). Germline assignment: CDR1 SGHTA and CDR2 FQGTGA. The CDR3 is 13 amino acids. V was clipped by 8 bases and J by 4 bases, with 12 bases between them. The CDR3 coding sequence is TGTGCCAGCGCCAGGGGCTCAGGAAACACCATATATTTT. Residues: CASARGSGNTIYF.

The table lists this clone with a count of one. J is TRBJ2-2 and V is TRBV7-8; TRBD1 is a possible D gene (5 bases). The CDR3 contains 13 residues. With 5 bases removed from V and 5 bases from J, the gap between germline ends came to 9 bases. Per germline, CDR1 SGHVS and CDR2 FQNEAQ. CDR3 protein: CASSQGWTGELFF. CDR3 nucleotide sequence: TGTGCCAGCAGCCAGGGCTGGACCGGGGAGCTGTTTTTT.

V usage is TRBV14 and J usage is TRBJ2-1; perhaps TRBD2 as D (6 bases). The V and J ends lost 0 bases and 7 bases respectively, with 13 bases between them. The length of the CDR3 is 15 residues. Germline lookup yields CDR1 SGHDN and CDR2 FVKESK. CDR3: CASSQDRFRGNEQFF. In DNA, the CDR3 is TGTGCCAGCAGCCAAGATCGATTCCGGGGGAATGAGCAGTTCTTC.

The chain carries TRBV6-6 and TRBJ1-3; D not resolved. From germline, CDR1 is MNHNY and CDR2 SVGAGI (reference sequence). The CDR3 covers 16 residues. The V end was cut by 5 bases, the J end by 0 bases, with 14 bases between. The CDR3 coding sequence is TGTGCCAGCAGTGGACCTCTTAGATACTCTGGAAACACCATATATTTT. Translating gives CASSGPLRYSGNTIYF.

The chain joins TRBV28 to TRBJ2-1; 10 bases fit TRBD1. Trimming cost V 6 bases and J 7 bases; bases outside gene matches: 12. Germline CDR1 is MDHEN and CDR2 is SYDVKM. The CDR3 contains 16 residues. CDR3 sequence reads: CASRRPPGQGWNEQFF. DNA of the CDR3: TGTGCCAGCAGAAGACCACCGGGACAGGGGTGGAATGAGCAGTTCTTC.

The rearrangement links TRBV5-1 to TRBJ1-5, with D hard to call. Looked up from germline, CDR1 is SGHRS and CDR2 is YFSETQ. The CDR3 totals 14 residues. V was pared by 0 bases and J by 3 bases, with 7 bases between. The CDR3 nucleotides are TGCGCCAGCAGCTTGGGACGGCCCAATCAGCCCCAGCATTTT. Translation: CASSLGRPNQPQHF.

The chain couples TRBV7-8 to TRBJ1-2, with 8 bases fitting TRBD1. The V and J ends lost 1 base and 6 bases, in that order; junction bases with no gene match: 10. The CDR3 has 16 residues. Germline CDR1 and CDR2: SGHVS and FQNEAQ. In DNA form, the CDR3 reads TGTGCCAGCAGCTTAGGGTGGCAGGGGGCTGCAAATGGCTACACCTTC. It encodes CASSLGWQGAANGYTF.

The chain joins TRBV6-1 to TRBJ2-6, with D maybe TRBD2 (6 bases). This CDR3 has 16 amino acids. V shed 3 bases and J shed 0 bases, with 9 bases lying between them. Germline V gene lookup returns CDR1 MNHNS and CDR2 SASEGT. CDR3 loop: CASSERGHSGANVLTF. In DNA, the CDR3 is TGTGCCAGCAGTGAGCGGGGCCACTCTGGGGCCAACGTCCTGACTTTC.

The chain carries TRBV18 and TRBJ2-5; D gene unclear. Germline CDR1 KGHSH, CDR2 LQKENI. V was shortened by 3 bases and J by 0 bases, with 11 bases between the two germline ends. The CDR3 is 15 residues long. The CDR3 here is CASSPIKGYQETQYF. DNA of the CDR3: TGTGCCAGCTCACCGATTAAGGGCTACCAAGAGACCCAGTACTTC.

The rearrangement uses TRBV7-3 and TRBJ2-1; D is undetermined. Germline V gene sequence: CDR1 SGHTA, CDR2 FQGTGA. V lost 5 bases and J 2 bases, leaving 13 bases between the germline ends. The CDR3 is 15 residues long. The CDR3 is CASSPQGGPYNEQFF. CDR3 nucleotides: TGTGCCAGCAGCCCCCAAGGCGGCCCCTACAATGAGCAGTTCTTC.

The V and J genes are TRBV9 and TRBJ2-1, with D perhaps matching TRBD2 (5 bases). The CDR3 extends over 16 amino acids. Trimming cost V 3 bases and J 3 bases, with 16 bases left between them. The germline CDR1 and CDR2 sequences are SGDLS and YYNGEE. The CDR3 reads CASSGEGSAGYNEQFF. Here the CDR3 DNA reads TGTGCCAGCAGCGGAGAGGGATCCGCAGGCTACAATGAGCAGTTCTTC.

V is TRBV18 and J is TRBJ2-7; 8 bases map to TRBD1. J was trimmed by 3 bases and V by 6 bases; bases with no gene match: 10. The CDR3 is 15 amino acids. Germline V gene data show CDR1 as KGHSH and CDR2 as LQKENI. In DNA, the CDR3 is TGTGCCAGCTCGCTAACAGGGGGTTTTGACTACGAGCAGTACTTC. This sequence encodes CASSLTGGFDYEQYF.